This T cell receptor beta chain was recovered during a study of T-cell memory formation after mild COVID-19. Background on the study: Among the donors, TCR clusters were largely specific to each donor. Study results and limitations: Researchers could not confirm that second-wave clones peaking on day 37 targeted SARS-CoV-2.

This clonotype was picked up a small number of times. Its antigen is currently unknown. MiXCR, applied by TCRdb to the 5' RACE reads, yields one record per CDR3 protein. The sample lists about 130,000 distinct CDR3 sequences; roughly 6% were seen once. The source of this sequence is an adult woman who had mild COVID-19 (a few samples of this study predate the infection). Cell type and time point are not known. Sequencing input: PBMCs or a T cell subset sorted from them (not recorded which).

The CDR3 coding sequence is TGTGCCAGCAGTCAGCTTTGGGTCACTGAAGCTTTCTTT. Amino acid sequence: CASSQLWVTEAFF. The V and J genes are TRBV12-3 or TRBV12-4 and TRBJ1-1; the D is unclear. This CDR3 is built from 13 residues. The germline V and J ends were trimmed by 5 bases and 4 bases, with 11 bases remaining between them.